This T cell receptor beta chain comes out of a study of blood T cell repertoires in COVID-19. Generated by immunoSEQ multiplex PCR, the TCRdb table keeps only in-frame clones and is missing some. The sample includes some 170,000 clones, roughly 82% of them seen just once. The CDR3 sequence is 15 residues long. Germline V gene sequence: CDR1 SGHTA, CDR2 FQGNSA. V dropped 5 bases and J dropped 5; count of bases not matched to a gene: 6. This chain connects TRBV7-2 to TRBJ1-5, with 10 nucleotides matching TRBD1. Sequencing input: peripheral blood. The receptor's source is a woman between 65 and 79 years old with acute or convalescent COVID-19. In nucleotides, the CDR3 is TGTGCCAGCAGCGAGGGGACAGGGGAGCATCAGCCCCAGCATTTT. Translated: CASSEGTGEHQPQHF.